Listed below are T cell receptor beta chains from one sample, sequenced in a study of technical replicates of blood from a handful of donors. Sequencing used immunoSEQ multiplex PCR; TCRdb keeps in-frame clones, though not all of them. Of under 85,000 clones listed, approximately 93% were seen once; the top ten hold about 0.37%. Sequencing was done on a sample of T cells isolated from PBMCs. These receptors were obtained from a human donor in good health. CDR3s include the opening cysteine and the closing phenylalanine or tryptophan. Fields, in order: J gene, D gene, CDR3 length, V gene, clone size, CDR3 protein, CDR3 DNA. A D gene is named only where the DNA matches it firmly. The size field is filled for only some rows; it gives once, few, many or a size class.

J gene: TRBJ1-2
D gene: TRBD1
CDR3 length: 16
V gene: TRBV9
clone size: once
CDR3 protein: CASSSDRGQGYYGYTF
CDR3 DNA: TGTGCCAGCAGCTCGGACAGGGGACAGGGTTACTATGGCTACACCTTC

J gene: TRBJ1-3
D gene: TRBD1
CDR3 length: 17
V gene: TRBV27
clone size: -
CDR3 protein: CARGCWTGKSGGNTIYF
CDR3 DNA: TGTGCCCGCGGATGCTGGACAGGGAAGTCAGGAGGAAACACCATATATTTT

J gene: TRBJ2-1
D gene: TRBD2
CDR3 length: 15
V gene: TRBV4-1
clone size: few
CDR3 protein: CASSQGTSGDNEQFF
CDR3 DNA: TGCGCCAGCAGCCAAGGGACTAGCGGGGATAATGAGCAGTTCTTC

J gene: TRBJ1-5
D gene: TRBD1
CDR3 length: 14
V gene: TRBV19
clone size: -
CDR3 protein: CASRSTGDNQPQHF
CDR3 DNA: TGTGCCAGTCGATCGACAGGGGATAATCAGCCCCAGCATTTT

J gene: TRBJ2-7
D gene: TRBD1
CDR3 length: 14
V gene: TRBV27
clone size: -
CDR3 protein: CASTTTGRSHEQYF
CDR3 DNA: TGTGCCAGCACTACGACAGGGCGGTCCCACGAGCAGTACTTC

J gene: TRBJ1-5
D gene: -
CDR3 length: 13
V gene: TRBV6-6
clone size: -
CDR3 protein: CASTGLGNQPQHF
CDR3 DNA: TGTGCCAGTACAGGGTTGGGAAATCAGCCCCAGCATTTT

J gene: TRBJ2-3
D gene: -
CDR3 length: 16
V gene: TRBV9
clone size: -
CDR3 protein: CASSVGGPASTDTQYF
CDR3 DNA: TGTGCCAGCAGCGTAGGAGGTCCGGCTAGCACAGATACGCAGTATTTT

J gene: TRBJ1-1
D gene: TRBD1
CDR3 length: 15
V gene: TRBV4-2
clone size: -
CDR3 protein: CASSPTGGLGTEAFF
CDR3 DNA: TGTGCCAGCAGCCCGACAGGGGGCTTGGGGACTGAAGCTTTCTTT

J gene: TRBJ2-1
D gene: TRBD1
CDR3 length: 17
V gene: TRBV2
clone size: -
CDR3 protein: CASSPPIRGGKGNEQFF
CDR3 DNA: TGTGCCAGCAGTCCCCCAATTCGAGGGGGCAAAGGCAATGAGCAGTTCTTC

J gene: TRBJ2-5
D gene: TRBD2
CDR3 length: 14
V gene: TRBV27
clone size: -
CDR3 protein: CASSLYSGGETQYF
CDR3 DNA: TGTGCCAGCAGTTTATATTCGGGGGGAGAGACCCAGTACTTC

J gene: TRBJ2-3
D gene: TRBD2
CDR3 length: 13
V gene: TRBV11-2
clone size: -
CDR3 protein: CASSPTSLDTQYF
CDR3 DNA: TGTGCCAGCAGTCCGACTAGCCTAGATACGCAGTATTTT

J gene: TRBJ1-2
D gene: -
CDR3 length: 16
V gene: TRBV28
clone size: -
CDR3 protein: CASSFREEGGSRGYTF
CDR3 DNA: TGTGCCAGCAGTTTCAGAGAGGAGGGGGGGTCGAGGGGCTACACCTTC

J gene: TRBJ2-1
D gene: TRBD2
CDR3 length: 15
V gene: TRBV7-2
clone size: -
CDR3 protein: CASSFASGRALEQFF
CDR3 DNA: TGTGCCAGCAGCTTTGCTAGCGGGAGGGCCCTTGAGCAGTTCTTC

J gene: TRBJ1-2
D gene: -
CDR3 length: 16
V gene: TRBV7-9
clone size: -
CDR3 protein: CASSFQTQRSGYGYTF
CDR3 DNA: TGTGCCAGCAGCTTCCAGACCCAACGCTCAGGCTATGGCTACACCTTC

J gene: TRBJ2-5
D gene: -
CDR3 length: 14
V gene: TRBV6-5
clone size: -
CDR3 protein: CASTTGGIGKTQYF
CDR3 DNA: TGTGCCAGCACTACTGGAGGGATCGGAAAGACCCAGTACTTC

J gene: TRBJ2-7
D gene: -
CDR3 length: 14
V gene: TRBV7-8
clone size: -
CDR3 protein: CASSLEASSYEQYF
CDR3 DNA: TGTGCCAGCAGCTTAGAAGCGTCCTCCTACGAGCAGTACTTC

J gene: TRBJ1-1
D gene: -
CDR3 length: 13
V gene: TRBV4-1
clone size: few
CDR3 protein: CASSGIMNTEAFF
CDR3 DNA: TGCGCCAGTTCCGGGATTATGAACACTGAAGCTTTCTTT

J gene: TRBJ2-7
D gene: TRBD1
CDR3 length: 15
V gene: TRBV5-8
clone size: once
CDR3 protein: CASSPGGAMYYEQYF
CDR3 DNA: TGTGCCAGCAGCCCAGGGGGCGCGATGTACTACGAGCAGTACTTC

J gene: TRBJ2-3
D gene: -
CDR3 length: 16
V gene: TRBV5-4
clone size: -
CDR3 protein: CASSLHRLSSTDTQYF
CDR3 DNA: TGTGCCAGCAGCTTGCATCGACTGTCTAGCACAGATACGCAGTATTTT

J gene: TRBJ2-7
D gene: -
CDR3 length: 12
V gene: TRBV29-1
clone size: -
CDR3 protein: CSVTGEVYEQYF
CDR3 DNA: TGCAGCGTTACCGGGGAGGTCTACGAGCAGTACTTC

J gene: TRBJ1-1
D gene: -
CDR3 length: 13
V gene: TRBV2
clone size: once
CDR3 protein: CASEEGMNTEAFF
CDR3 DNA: TGTGCCAGCGAGGAAGGTATGAACACTGAAGCTTTCTTT

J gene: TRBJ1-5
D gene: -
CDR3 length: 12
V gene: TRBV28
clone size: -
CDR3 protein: CASSSTYQPQHF
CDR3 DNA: TGTGCCAGCAGTTCCACATATCAGCCCCAGCATTTT

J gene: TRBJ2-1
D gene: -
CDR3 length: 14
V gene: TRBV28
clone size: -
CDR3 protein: CASSLGLQGYEQFF
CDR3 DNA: TGTGCCAGCAGTTTGGGCCTCCAGGGCTATGAGCAGTTCTTC

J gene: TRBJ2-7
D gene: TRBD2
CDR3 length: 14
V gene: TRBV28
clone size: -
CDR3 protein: CASSWAGVSYEQYF
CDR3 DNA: TGTGCCAGCAGTTGGGCGGGAGTATCCTACGAGCAGTACTTC

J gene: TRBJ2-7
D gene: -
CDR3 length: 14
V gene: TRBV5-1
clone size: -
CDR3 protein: CATQSWSGAYEQYF
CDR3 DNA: TGCGCCACCCAAAGTTGGTCAGGGGCGTACGAGCAGTACTTC

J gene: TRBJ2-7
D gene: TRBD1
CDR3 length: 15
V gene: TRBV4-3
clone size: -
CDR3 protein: CASSQYRTGLDEQYF
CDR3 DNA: TGCGCCAGCAGCCAATACAGGACAGGGTTAGACGAGCAGTACTTC

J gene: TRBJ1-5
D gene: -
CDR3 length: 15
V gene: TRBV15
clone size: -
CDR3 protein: CATRRAQGFNQPQHF
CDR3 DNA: TGTGCCACCAGAAGAGCCCAGGGATTCAATCAGCCCCAGCATTTT

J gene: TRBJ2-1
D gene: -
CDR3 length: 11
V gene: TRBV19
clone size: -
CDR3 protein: CASLTYNEQFF
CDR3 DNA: TGTGCCAGCTTAACCTACAATGAGCAGTTCTTC

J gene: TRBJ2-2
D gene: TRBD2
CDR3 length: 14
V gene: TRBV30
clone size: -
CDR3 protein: CAWGGLHHTGELFF
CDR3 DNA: TGTGCCTGGGGGGGACTACATCACACCGGGGAGCTGTTTTTT

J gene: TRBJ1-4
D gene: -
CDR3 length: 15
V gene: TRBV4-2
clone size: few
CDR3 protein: CATTPPGQRREKLFF
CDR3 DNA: TGTGCCACCACCCCTCCTGGACAGCGTCGAGAAAAACTGTTTTTT

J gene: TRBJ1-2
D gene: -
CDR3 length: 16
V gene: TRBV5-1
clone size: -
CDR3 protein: CASSQLFPGVNYGYTF
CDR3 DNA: TGCGCCAGCAGCCAACTATTCCCGGGGGTTAACTATGGCTACACCTTC

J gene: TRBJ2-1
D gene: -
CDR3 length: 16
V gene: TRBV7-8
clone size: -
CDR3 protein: CASSLGIPSSYNEQFF
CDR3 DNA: TGTGCCAGCAGCTTAGGCATACCTAGCTCCTACAATGAGCAGTTCTTC

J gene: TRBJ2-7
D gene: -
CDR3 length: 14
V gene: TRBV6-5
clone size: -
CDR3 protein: CASSYTYSSYEQYF
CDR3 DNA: TGTGCCAGCAGTTATACCTATAGTTCCTACGAGCAGTACTTC

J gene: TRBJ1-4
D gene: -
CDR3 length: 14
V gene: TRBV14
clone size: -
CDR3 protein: CASSHSGRNEKLFF
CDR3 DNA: TGTGCCAGCAGCCATTCAGGCAGGAATGAAAAACTGTTTTTT

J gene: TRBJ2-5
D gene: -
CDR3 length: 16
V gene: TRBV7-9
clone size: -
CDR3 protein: CASSLVGPGSAETQYF
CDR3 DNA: TGTGCCAGCAGCTTAGTCGGCCCCGGGAGTGCGGAGACCCAGTACTTC

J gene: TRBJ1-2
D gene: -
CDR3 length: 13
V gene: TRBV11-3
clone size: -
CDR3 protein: CASSLGGSLGYTF
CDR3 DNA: TGTGCCAGCAGCTTAGGAGGTTCTTTGGGCTACACCTTC

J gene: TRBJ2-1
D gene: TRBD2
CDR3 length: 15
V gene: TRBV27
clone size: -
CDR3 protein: CASSPLAGGFNEQFF
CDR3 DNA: TGTGCCAGCAGTCCGCTAGCGGGAGGGTTCAATGAGCAGTTCTTC

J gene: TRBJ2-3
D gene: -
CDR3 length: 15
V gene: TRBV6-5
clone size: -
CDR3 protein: CASSKEGMPTDTQYF
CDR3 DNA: TGTGCCAGCAGTAAGGAGGGAATGCCCACAGATACGCAGTATTTT

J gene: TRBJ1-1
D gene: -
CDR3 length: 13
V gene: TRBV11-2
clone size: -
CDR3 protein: CASSQNLNTEAFF
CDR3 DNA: TGTGCCAGCAGCCAGAATTTGAACACTGAAGCTTTCTTT

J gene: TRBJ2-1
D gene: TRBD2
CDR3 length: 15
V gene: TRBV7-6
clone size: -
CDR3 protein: CASSQGLAVDNEQFF
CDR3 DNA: TGTGCCAGCAGCCAGGGACTAGCTGTAGACAATGAGCAGTTCTTC

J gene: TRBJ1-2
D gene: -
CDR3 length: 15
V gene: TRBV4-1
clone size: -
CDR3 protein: CASSQEALSNYGYTF
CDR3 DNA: TGCGCCAGCAGCCAAGAGGCCCTTTCTAACTATGGCTACACCTTC

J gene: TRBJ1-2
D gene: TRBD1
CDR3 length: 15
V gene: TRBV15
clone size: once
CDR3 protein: CATSRDMSDRVAYTF
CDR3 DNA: TGTGCCACCAGCAGAGATATGTCGGACAGGGTGGCCTACACCTTC

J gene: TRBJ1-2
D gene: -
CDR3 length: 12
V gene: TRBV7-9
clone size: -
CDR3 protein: CASSYDTYGYTF
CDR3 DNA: TGTGCCAGCAGCTACGACACCTATGGCTACACCTTC

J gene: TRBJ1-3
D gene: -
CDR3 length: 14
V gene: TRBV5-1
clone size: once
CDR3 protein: CASSPTRAGNTIYF
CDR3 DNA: TGCGCCAGCAGCCCCACCAGGGCTGGAAACACCATATATTTT

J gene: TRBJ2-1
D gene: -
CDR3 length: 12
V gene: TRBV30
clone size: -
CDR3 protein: CAWSVLANEQFF
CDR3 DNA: TGTGCCTGGAGTGTACTAGCCAATGAGCAGTTCTTC

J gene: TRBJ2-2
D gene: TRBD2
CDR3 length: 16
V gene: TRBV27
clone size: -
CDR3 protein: CASSITSGVYTGELFF
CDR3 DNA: TGTGCCAGCAGTATAACTAGCGGAGTTTACACCGGGGAGCTGTTTTTT

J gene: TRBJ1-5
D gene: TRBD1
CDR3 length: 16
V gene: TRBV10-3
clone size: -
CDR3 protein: CAISDTGGSSGQPQHF
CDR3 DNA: TGTGCCATCAGCGATACAGGGGGCTCTAGTGGTCAGCCCCAGCATTTT

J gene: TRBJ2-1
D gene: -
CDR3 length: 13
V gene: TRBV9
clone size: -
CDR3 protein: CASSVILGKEQFF
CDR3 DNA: TGTGCCAGCAGCGTGATCCTCGGGAAGGAGCAGTTCTTC

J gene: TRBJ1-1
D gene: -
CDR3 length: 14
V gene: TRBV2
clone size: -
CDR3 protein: CASSALTMNTEAFF
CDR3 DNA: TGTGCCAGCAGTGCCTTGACTATGAACACTGAAGCTTTCTTT

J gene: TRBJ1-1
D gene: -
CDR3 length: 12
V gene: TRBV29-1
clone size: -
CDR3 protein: CSAQPMNTEAFF
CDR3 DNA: TGCAGCGCACAGCCTATGAACACTGAAGCTTTCTTT

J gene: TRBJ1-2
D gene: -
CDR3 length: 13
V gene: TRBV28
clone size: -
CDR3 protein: CASSLQVGGGYTF
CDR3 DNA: TGTGCCAGCAGTCTACAGGTGGGGGGGGGCTACACCTTC

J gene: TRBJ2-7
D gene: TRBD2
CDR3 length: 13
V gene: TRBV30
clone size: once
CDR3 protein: CAWKGAGGGEQYF
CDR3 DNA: TGTGCCTGGAAAGGGGCAGGCGGGGGCGAGCAGTACTTC

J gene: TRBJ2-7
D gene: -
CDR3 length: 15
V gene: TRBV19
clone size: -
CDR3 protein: CASRAAAGRSYEQYF
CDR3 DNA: TGTGCCAGTAGAGCAGCCGCGGGGCGCTCCTACGAGCAGTACTTC